One TCR beta chain is described in this entry. Its antigen remains unidentified. Clones were sequenced by immunoSEQ multiplex PCR, and TCRdb holds only the in-frame ones, with some missing. The sample records 120,000 or so clones, 92% being singletons. The CDR3 covers 14 residues. V shed 5 bases and J 4 bases; nucleotides not matched to a gene: 5. CDR1 SGHAT and CDR2 FQNNGV come from the germline V gene. This sample was taken from a study of T cell responses to AZD1222 COVID-19 vaccine. General study points: Possibly, clonal diversity was underestimated; donors were largely white British and included more females.

The gene calls are TRBV11-2 and TRBJ1-2; 9 bases fit TRBD1. The source of this sequence is an adult in good health. Sequenced material: peripheral blood, taken on day 0 of AZD1222 vaccination. The CDR3 reads CASSRTGAPYGYTF. The CDR3 DNA sequence: TGTGCCAGCAGCCGGACAGGGGCCCCCTATGGCTACACCTTC.